The 10 T cell receptor beta chains in this list originate from one sample, sequenced in a study of STAT5B mutations in CD4+ large granular lymphocyte leukemia. Sequenced by immunoSEQ multiplex PCR; TCRdb stores in-frame clones only, minus some. This repertoire shows about 38,000 clones, about 81% found once; its top ten account for less than 0.6%. The source material was CD4+ T cells from blood buffy coats. These receptors originate from a human donor in good health.

The gene calls are TRBV5-1 and TRBJ2-7; no definite D call. The CDR3 runs 14 residues. Trimming stripped 0 bases from V and 3 bases from J, with 10 bases between. The germline V gene has CDR1 SGHRS and CDR2 YFSETQ. DNA for the CDR3: TGCGCCAGCAGCTTGGTGGCAGCAAACTACGAGCAGTACTTC. Its translation: CASSLVAANYEQYF. The full variable domain, completed using reference TRBV5-1 and TRBJ2-7, is KAGVTQTPRYLIKTRGQQVTLSCSPISGHRSVSWYQQTPGQGLQFLFEYFSETQRNKGNFPGRFSGRQFSNSRSEMNVSTLELGDSALYLCASSLVAANYEQYFGPGTRLTVT.

The chain couples TRBV6-5 to TRBJ2-4; D is unclear. CDR1 MNHEY and CDR2 SVGAGI come from the germline V gene. The CDR3 consists of 16 residues. The V gene lost 2 bases and the J gene lost 0 bases, with 11 bases spanning the gap. DNA of the CDR3: TGTGCCAGCAGTTACGAGCGAAATCTAGCCAAAAACATTCAGTACTTC. This translates into CASSYERNLAKNIQYF.

The J gene is TRBJ1-2, the V gene TRBV6-5, with 7 bases that match TRBD1. CDR1 MNHEY and CDR2 SVGAGI come from the germline V gene. The CDR3 has 15 residues. V dropped 3 bases and J dropped 8; count of bases not matched to a gene: 12. As DNA, the CDR3 is TGTGCCAGCAGTTATTCCCGACAGGGTGGGTTCGGCTACACCTTC. Amino acid sequence: CASSYSRQGGFGYTF.

The chain employs TRBV7-3 and TRBJ2-3, with TRBD2 identical over 9 bases. The V gene's germline CDR1 is SGHTA and CDR2 FQGTGA. V dropped 5 bases and J dropped 6; count of bases not matched to a gene: 9. The CDR3 is 15 residues long. The CDR3 is CASSPGLAQGDTQYF. As DNA, the CDR3 is TGTGCCAGCAGCCCCGGACTAGCGCAAGGGGATACGCAGTATTTT.

This clone was observed once. The chain carries TRBV25-1 and TRBJ1-2; D gene uncertain. The germline V gene encodes CDR1 MGHDK and CDR2 SYGVNS. V lost 3 bases, J lost 8 bases, and 7 bases lay in between. The CDR3 covers 11 residues. Here the CDR3 reads CASSDGVGYTF. Written as DNA, the CDR3 is TGTGCCAGCAGTGACGGGGTCGGCTACACCTTC.

This chain connects TRBV5-1 to TRBJ1-1; D gene uncertain. V gave up 0 bases and J gave up 3 bases, with 15 bases separating them. From germline, CDR1 is SGHRS and CDR2 YFSETQ. This CDR3 spans 16 amino acids. DNA of the CDR3: TGCGCCAGCAGCTTGGGGGGTAGTAGGGTGTACACTGAAGCTTTCTTT. The encoded protein is CASSLGGSRVYTEAFF.

The V gene is TRBV27, the J gene TRBJ2-5, with 7 bases fitting TRBD1. This CDR3 has 13 amino acids. Germline trimming cut 5 bases from V and 2 bases from J; bases unmatched to any gene: 2. Germline V gene lookup returns CDR1 MNHEY and CDR2 SMNVEV (reference sequence). The CDR3 nucleotides read TGTGCCAGCAGTGTACAGGGGCAAGAGACCCAGTACTTC. Translated, it gives CASSVQGQETQYF.

The V call is TRBV2, the J call TRBJ2-3; a possible D gene is TRBD1 (6 bases). The CDR3 runs 14 residues. Trimming shortened V by 4 bases and J by 8 bases, and 16 bases separated the two germline ends. Germline V CDR1 and CDR2: SNHLY, FYNNEI. The CDR3 reads CASSGGPRAPTQYF. CDR3 bases: TGTGCCAGCAGTGGGGGGCCCCGGGCCCCTACGCAGTATTTT.

The genes are TRBV18 and TRBJ2-5; the D is unclear. Trimming left V 3 bases short and J 1 base short, with 18 bases between. CDR3 length equals 17 residues. Per the germline V gene, CDR1 is KGHSH and CDR2 is LQKENI. CDR3 nucleotide sequence: TGTGCCAGCTCACCTATTAGGGATAGTCTTGTCCAAGAGACCCAGTACTTC. It encodes CASSPIRDSLVQETQYF. Variable domain in full (rest from reference TRBV18 and TRBJ2-5): NAGVMQNPRHLVRRRGQEARLRCSPMKGHSHVYWYRQLPEEGLKFMVYLQKENIIDESGMPKERFSAEFPKEGPSILRIQQVVRGDSAAYFCASSPIRDSLVQETQYFGPGTRLLVL.

The chain is built from TRBV7-2 and TRBJ2-5; D unresolved. The CDR3 totals 13 residues. Germline values: CDR1 SGHTA, CDR2 FQGNSA. The ends were cut back, 1 base at V and 2 bases at J, with 5 bases in the middle. DNA for the CDR3: TGTGCCAGCAGCTTAGACGGACAAGAGACCCAGTACTTC. Translation: CASSLDGQETQYF.